This paragraph covers one TCR beta chain sequence. The source of the sample is a study of shared clonotypes between healthy human individuals. Looking at the study overall: In total, the donors were two women and three men aged 18 to 49.

Sequenced by immunoSEQ multiplex PCR; TCRdb stores in-frame clones only, minus some. The table shows about 180,000 clones, with about 93% occurring only once. The CDR3 consists of 16 residues. With 1 base clipped from V and 2 bases from J, the junction kept 6 bases outside the gene matches. Germline V gene lookup returns CDR1 LNHNV and CDR2 YYDKDF (reference sequence). The sequencing sample was made of naive CD4+ T cells sorted from blood. Subset described: CD45RA+ positively selected. The rearrangement uses TRBV15 and TRBJ2-7; the match to TRBD1 covers 9 bases. The clonotype originates from a woman between 25 and 40 years old in good health. The CDR3 protein is CATSRAPGQGAYEQYF. The CDR3 bases are TGTGCCACCAGCAGAGCACCGGGACAGGGAGCCTACGAGCAGTACTTC.